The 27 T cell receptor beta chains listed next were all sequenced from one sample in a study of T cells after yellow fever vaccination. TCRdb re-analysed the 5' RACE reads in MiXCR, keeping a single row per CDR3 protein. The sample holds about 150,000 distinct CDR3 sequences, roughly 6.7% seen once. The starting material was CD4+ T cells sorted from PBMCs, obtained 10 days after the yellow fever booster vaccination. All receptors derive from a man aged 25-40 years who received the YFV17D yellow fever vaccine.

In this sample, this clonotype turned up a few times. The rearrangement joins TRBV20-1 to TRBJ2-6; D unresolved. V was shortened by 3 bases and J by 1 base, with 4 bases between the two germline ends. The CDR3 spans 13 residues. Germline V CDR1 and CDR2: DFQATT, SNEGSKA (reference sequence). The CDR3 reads CSARLSGANVLTF. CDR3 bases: TGCAGTGCTAGGTTGTCTGGGGCCAACGTCCTGACTTTC.

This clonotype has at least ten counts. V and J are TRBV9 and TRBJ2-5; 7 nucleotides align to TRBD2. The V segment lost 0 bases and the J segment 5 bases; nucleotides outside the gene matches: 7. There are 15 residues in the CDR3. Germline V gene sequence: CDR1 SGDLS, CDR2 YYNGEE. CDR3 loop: CASSVGGGSKETQYF. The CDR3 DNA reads TGTGCCAGCAGCGTAGGAGGCGGGAGTAAGGAGACCCAGTACTTC.

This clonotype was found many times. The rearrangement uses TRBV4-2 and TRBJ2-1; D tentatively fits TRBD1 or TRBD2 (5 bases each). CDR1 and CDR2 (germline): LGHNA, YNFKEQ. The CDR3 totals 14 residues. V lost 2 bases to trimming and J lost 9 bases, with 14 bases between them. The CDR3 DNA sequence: TGTGCCAGCAGCCAACCCGGGGCTTTTGCTGAGCAGTTCTTC. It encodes CASSQPGAFAEQFF.

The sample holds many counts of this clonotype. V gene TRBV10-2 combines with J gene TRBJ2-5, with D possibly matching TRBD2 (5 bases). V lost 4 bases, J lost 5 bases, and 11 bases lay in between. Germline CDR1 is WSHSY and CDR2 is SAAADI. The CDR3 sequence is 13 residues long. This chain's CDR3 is CASSAASKETQYF. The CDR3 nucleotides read TGCGCCAGCAGTGCGGCTAGCAAGGAGACCCAGTACTTC.

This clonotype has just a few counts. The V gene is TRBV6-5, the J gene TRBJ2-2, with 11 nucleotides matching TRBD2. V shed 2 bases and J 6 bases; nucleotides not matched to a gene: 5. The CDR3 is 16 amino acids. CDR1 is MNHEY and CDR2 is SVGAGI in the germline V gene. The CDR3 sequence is CASSYQLAGVPGELFF. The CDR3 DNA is TGTGCCAGCAGTTACCAACTAGCGGGAGTACCCGGGGAGCTGTTTTTT.

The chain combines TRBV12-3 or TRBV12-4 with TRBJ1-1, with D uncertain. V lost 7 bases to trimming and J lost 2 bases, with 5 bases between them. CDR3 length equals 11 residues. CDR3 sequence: CASNRNTEAFF. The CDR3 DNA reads TGTGCCAGCAATAGAAACACTGAAGCTTTCTTT.

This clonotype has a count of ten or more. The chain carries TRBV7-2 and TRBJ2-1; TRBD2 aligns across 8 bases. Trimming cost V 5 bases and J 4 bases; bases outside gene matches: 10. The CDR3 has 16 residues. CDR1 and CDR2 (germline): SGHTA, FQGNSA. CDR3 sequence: CASSRSSGDLYNEQFF. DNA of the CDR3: TGTGCCAGCAGCCGCAGTAGCGGGGATCTATACAATGAGCAGTTCTTC.

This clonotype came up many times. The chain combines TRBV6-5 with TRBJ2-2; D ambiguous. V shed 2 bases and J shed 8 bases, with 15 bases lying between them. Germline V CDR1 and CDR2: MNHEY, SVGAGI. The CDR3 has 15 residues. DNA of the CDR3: TGTGCCAGCAGTTACAATGGTGTCGACCCTGGGGAGCTGTTTTTT. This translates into CASSYNGVDPGELFF.

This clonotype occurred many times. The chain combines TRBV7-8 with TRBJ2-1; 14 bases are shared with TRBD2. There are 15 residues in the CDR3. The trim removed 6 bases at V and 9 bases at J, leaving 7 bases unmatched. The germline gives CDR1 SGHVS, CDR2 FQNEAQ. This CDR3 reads CASSPGTSGSGEQFF. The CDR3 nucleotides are TGTGCCAGCAGTCCCGGGACTAGCGGGAGTGGTGAGCAGTTCTTC.

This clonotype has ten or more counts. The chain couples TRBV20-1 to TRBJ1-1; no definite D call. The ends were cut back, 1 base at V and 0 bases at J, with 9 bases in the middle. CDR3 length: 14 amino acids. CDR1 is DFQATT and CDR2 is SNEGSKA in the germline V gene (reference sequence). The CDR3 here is CSARAPALNTEAFF. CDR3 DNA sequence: TGCAGTGCTAGAGCCCCAGCCCTGAACACTGAAGCTTTCTTT.

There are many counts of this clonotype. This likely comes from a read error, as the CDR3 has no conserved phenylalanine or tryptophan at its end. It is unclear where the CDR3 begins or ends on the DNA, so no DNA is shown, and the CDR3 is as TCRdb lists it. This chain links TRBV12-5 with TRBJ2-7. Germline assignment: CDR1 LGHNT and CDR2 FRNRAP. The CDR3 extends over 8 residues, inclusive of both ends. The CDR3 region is CATGIRDL.

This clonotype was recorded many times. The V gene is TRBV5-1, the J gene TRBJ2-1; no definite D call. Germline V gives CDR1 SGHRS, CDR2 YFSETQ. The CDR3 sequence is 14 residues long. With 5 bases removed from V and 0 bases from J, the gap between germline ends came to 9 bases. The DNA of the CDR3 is TGCGCCAGCAGTGCAGAGAACTCCTACAATGAGCAGTTCTTC. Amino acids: CASSAENSYNEQFF.

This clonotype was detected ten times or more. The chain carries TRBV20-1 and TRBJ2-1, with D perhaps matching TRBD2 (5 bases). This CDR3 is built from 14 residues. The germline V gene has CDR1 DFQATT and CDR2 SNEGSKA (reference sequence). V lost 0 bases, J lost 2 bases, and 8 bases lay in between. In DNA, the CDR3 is TGCAGTGCTAGAGAGGGCGGGCCCTACAATGAGCAGTTCTTC. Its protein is CSAREGGPYNEQFF.

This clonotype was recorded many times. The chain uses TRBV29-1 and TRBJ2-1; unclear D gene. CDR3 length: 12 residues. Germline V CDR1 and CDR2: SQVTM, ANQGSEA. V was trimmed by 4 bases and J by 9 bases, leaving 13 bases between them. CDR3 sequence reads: CSVGISNSEQFF. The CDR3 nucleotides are TGCAGCGTTGGGATCAGTAACAGTGAGCAGTTCTTC.

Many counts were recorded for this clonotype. As DNA, the CDR3 is TGCAGCGTTGAAGTGAGCAGAACCGGGGAGCTGTTTTTT. It translates to CSVEVSRTGELFF. The V gene is TRBV29-1, the J gene TRBJ2-2, with unresolved D. The CDR3 spans 13 residues. Trimming left V 1 base short and J 5 bases short, with 8 bases between. Germline-derived CDR1 and CDR2 are SQVTM and ANQGSEA.

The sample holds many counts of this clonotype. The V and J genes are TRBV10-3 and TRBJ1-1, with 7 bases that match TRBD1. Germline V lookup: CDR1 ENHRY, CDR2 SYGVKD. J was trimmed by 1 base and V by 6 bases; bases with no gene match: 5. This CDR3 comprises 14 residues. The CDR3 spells CAISPGTENTEAFF. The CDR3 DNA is TGTGCCATCAGCCCCGGGACAGAGAACACTGAAGCTTTCTTT.

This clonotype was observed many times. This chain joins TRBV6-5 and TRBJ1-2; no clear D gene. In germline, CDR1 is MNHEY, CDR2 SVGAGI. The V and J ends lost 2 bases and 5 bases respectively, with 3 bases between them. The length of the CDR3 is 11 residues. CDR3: CASSYGYGYTF. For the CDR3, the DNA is TGTGCCAGCAGTTACGGTTATGGCTACACCTTC.

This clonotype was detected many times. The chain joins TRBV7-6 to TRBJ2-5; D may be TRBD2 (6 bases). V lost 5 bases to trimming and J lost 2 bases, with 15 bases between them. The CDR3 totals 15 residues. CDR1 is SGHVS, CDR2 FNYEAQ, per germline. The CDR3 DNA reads TGTGCCAGCAGCGCCCTTGGGGGGTTACAAGAGACCCAGTACTTC. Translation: CASSALGGLQETQYF.

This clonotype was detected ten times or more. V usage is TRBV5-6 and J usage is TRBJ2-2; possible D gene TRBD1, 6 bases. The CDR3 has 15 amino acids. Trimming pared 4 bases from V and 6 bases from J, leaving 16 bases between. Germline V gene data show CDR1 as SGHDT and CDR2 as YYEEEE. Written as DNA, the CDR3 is TGTGCCAGCAGCCGGACAGTCCAAGGACCCGGGGAGCTGTTTTTT. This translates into CASSRTVQGPGELFF.

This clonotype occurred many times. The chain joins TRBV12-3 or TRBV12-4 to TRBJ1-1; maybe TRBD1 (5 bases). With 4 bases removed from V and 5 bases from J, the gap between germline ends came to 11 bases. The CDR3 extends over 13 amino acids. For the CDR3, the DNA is TGTGCCAGCAGTTACTCGCAGGGAACTGAAGCTTTCTTT. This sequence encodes CASSYSQGTEAFF.

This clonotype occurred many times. For the CDR3, the DNA is TGTGCCAGCTCACCGGCGGTAGCACCGGCGAATGAGCAGTTCTTC. This gives the protein CASSPAVAPANEQFF. The chain uses TRBV18 and TRBJ2-1; D is ambiguous. CDR3 length: 15 residues. Germline CDR1 KGHSH, CDR2 LQKENI. V lost 3 bases and J 7 bases, leaving 16 bases between the germline ends.

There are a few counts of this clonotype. CDR3 loop: CAWSPGRGQPQHF. DNA of the CDR3: TGTGCCTGGAGCCCTGGTAGGGGCCAGCCCCAGCATTTT. The genes are TRBV30 and TRBJ1-5, with D perhaps matching TRBD1 (5 bases). The CDR3 is 13 residues long. Trimming took off 3 bases at V and 7 bases at J, with 13 bases between the two ends. Germline assignment: CDR1 GTSNPN and CDR2 SVGIG (reference sequence).

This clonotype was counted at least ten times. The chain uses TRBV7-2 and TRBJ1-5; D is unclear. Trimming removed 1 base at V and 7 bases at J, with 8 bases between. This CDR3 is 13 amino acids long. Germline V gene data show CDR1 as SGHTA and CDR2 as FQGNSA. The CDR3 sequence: CASSLVGGQPQHF. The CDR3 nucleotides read TGTGCCAGCAGCTTAGTCGGAGGGCAGCCCCAGCATTTT.

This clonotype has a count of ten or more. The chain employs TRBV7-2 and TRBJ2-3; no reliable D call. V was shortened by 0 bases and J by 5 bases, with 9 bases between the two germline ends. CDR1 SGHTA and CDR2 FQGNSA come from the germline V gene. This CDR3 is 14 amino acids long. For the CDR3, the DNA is TGTGCCAGCAGCTTAGCTGCAGCGCTAGATACGCAGTATTTT. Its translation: CASSLAAALDTQYF. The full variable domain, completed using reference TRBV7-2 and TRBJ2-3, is GAGVSQSPSNKVTEKGKDVELRCDPISGHTALYWYRQSLGQGLEFLIYFQGNSAPDKSGLPSDRFSAERTGGSVSTLTIQRTQQEDSAVYLCASSLAAALDTQYFGPGTRLTVL.

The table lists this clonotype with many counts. In DNA form, the CDR3 reads TGTGCCAGCAGCTTAGTGGCGGGAGTCCCAGATACGCAGTATTTT. Translating it yields CASSLVAGVPDTQYF. The chain couples TRBV7-2 to TRBJ2-3; 7 positions agree with TRBD2. Trimming at V came to 1 base and at J to 4 bases, leaving 5 bases not matched to a gene. From germline, CDR1 is SGHTA and CDR2 FQGNSA. This CDR3 has 15 amino acids.

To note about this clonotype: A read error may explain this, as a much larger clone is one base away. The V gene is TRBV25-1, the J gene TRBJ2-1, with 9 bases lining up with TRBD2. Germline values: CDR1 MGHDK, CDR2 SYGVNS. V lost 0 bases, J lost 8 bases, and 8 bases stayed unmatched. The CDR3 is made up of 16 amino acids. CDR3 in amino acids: CASSEYASGTKDEQFF. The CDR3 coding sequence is TGTGCCAGCAGTGAATATGCTAGCGGGACCAAAGATGAGCAGTTCTTC.

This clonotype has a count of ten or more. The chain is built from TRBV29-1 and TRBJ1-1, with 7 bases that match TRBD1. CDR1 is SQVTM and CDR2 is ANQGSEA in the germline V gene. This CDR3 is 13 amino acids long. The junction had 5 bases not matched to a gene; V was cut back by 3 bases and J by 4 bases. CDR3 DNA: TGCAGCGTTGAGGGGACAGTGAGCACTGAAGCTTTCTTT. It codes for CSVEGTVSTEAFF.